This T cell receptor beta chain was recorded in a study of T cells in Graves' hyperthyroidism and ophthalmopathy. Germline CDR1 reads SNHLY; CDR2 reads FYNNEI. Between the trimmed V and J ends, which lost 6 bases and 7 bases, there was a span of 19 bases. This CDR3 comprises 16 residues. Amplification of TCR beta CDR3 regions used RNA as the template. An initial round of RT-PCR targeting the TCR CDR3 relied on the HTBI primer set. MiXCR, applied by TCRdb to the multiplex PCR reads, yields one record per CDR3 protein. The sample has hundreds of thousands of distinct CDR3 sequences; around 15% are singletons. Overall study results and limits: Stable hyperthyroidism and ophthalmopathy were separated using 13 V-J signatures.

This clonotype was observed a few times. Its antigen is not known. The sample consisted of blood. The chain carries TRBV2 and TRBJ1-6; D perhaps matches TRBD1 (6 bases). This TCR was recovered from a woman aged 25-40 years with Graves' hyperthyroidism. The CDR3 DNA follows: TGTGCCAGCAGGGAAAGACCGGGACATACGAATTCACCCCTCCACTTT. Encoded protein: CASRERPGHTNSPLHF.